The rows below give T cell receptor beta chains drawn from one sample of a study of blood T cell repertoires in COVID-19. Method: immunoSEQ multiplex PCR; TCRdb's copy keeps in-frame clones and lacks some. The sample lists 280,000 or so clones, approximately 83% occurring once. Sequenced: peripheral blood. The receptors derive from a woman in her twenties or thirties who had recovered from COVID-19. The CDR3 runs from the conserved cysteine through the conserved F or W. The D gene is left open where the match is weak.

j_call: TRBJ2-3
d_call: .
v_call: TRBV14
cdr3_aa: CASSQFAGMSTDTQYF
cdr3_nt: TGTGCCAGCAGCCAATTCGCGGGGATGTCGACAGATACGCAGTATTTT

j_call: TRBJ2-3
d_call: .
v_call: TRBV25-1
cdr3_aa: CASSEWEGGDTQYF
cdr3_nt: TGTGCCAGCAGTGAATGGGAAGGAGGGGATACGCAGTATTTT

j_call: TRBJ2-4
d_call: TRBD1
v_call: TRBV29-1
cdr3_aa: CSVEVQGKFGNIQYF
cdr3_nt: TGCAGCGTTGAGGTACAGGGGAAGTTCGGAAACATTCAGTACTTC

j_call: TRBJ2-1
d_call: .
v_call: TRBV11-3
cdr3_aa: CASSLGERAEQFF
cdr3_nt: TGTGCCAGCAGCTTAGGGGAGCGGGCCGAGCAGTTCTTC

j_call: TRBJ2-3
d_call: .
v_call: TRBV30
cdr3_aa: CAWISNRGMADTQYF
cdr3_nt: TGTGCCTGGATTTCGAATCGGGGTATGGCAGATACGCAGTATTTT

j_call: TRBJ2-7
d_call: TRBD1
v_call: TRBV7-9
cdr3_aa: CASSPPSGTGGAEQYF
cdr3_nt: TGTGCCAGCAGCCCCCCCTCAGGGACAGGGGGCGCCGAGCAGTACTTC

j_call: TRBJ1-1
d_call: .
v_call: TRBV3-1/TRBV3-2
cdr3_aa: CASSQARTEAFF
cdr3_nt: TGTGCCAGCAGCCAAGCCCGGACTGAAGCTTTCTTT

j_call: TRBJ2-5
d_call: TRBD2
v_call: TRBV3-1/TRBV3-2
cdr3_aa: CASSHGTSGLAWETQYF
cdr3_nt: TGTGCCAGCAGCCACGGGACTAGCGGACTAGCTTGGGAGACCCAGTACTTC

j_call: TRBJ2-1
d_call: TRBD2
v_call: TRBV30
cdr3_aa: CAWSVSGGKYNEQFF
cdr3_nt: TGTGCCTGGAGTGTCAGCGGGGGGAAGTACAATGAGCAGTTCTTC

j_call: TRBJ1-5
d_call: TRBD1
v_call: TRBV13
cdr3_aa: CASSLAGTGENQPQHF
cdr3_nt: TGTGCCAGCAGCTTGGCCGGGACAGGAGAAAATCAGCCCCAGCATTTT

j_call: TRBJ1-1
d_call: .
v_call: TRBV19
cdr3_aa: CASSSREAMNTEAFF
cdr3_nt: TGTGCCAGTAGTTCAAGGGAGGCAATGAACACTGAAGCTTTCTTT